The clone carrying this T cell receptor (beta chain) was recorded many times. TCRdb processed the 5' RACE reads anew with MiXCR; each CDR3 protein has one entry. The table has tens of thousands of distinct CDR3 sequences, about 17% seen once. Germline CDR1 is DFQATT and CDR2 is SNEGSKA (reference sequence). This CDR3 region has 15 residues. After removal of 5 bases from V and 8 bases from J, the junction contained 11 bases not matched to a gene. These data are taken from a study of T cells of healthy individuals. This clonotype was sampled from a human donor in good health. The rearrangement links TRBV20-1 to TRBJ2-1; 11 nucleotides align to TRBD2. In nucleotides, the CDR3 is TGCAGTGCTCCCTCCTTAGCGGGAGGGCCCGATGAGCAGTTCTTC. Translating gives CSAPSLAGGPDEQFF.